This is a list of T cell receptor beta chains from one sample in a study of shared clonotypes between healthy human individuals. Some clones are missing from TCRdb's copy, which holds only in-frame ones; the method was immunoSEQ multiplex PCR. The sample shows roughly 2,000,000 clones, around 95% of them seen only once. The sequenced material came from naive CD8+ T cells from PBMCs. The source is a man in his late teens or twenties in good health. Some clones in this sample may be carry-over from other donors' samples. The CDR3 runs from the conserved cysteine through the conserved F or W. The D gene is left open where the match is weak. Some rows mark clone size as missing; the rest say once, few, many or name a class of expanded clone.

V gene,D gene,J gene,clone size,CDR3 DNA,CDR3 protein
TRBV28,TRBD2,TRBJ2-1,once,TGTGCCAGCACCCTGTGGGCGGGAGAGATTGCGTCCTACAATGAGCAGTTCTTC,CASTLWAGEIASYNEQFF
TRBV10-3,NA,TRBJ2-7,NA,TGTGCCACCGCAATAAGCTACGAGCAGTACTTC,CATAISYEQYF
TRBV25-1,TRBD2,TRBJ2-4,NA,TGTGCCAGGGCTGCAGGGGTAGCGGGAGGGCTGGGGAACATTCAGTACTTC,CARAAGVAGGLGNIQYF
TRBV2,NA,TRBJ2-7,few,TGTGCCAGCGGGGCCTACGAGCAGTACTTC,CASGAYEQYF
TRBV10-2,NA,TRBJ2-1,NA,TGCGCCAGCAGTGTAGTTCCGAGTTACAATGAGCAGTTCTTC,CASSVVPSYNEQFF
TRBV7-8,TRBD2,TRBJ2-3,NA,TGTGCCAGCAGGAGGGGACTAGCGGGAGGAGAGGGCACAGATACGCAGTATTTT,CASRRGLAGGEGTDTQYF
TRBV15,NA,TRBJ1-6,once,TGTGCCACCAGCAGAGGCAGTTCACCCCTCCACTTT,CATSRGSSPLHF
TRBV27,NA,TRBJ1-1,NA,TGTGCCAGCAGCTTATTCGCCAGGGCGGACACTGAAGCTTTCTTT,CASSLFARADTEAFF
TRBV4-1,NA,TRBJ2-3,NA,TGCGCCAGCAGCCAAGTAGTGAACGTTGATACGCAGTATTTT,CASSQVVNVDTQYF
TRBV5-1,TRBD2,TRBJ2-1,NA,TGCGCCAGCAGCTTGGCCCGACTAGCGGGCTACAATGAGCAGTTCTTC,CASSLARLAGYNEQFF
TRBV9,TRBD1,TRBJ1-1,NA,TGTGCCAGCAGCGTCCAGACAGGGTACACTGAAGCTTTCTTT,CASSVQTGYTEAFF
TRBV28,NA,TRBJ2-7,NA,TGTGCCAGCAGCCCCGGACGGGGGGCCCCCTACGAGCAGTACTTC,CASSPGRGAPYEQYF
TRBV29-1,NA,TRBJ1-2,NA,TGCAGCGTCAAACATGTCGCGGGGCACGGCTACACCTTC,CSVKHVAGHGYTF
TRBV7-9,NA,TRBJ2-7,NA,TGTGCCAGCAGCTTACTCGACAGCTACGAGCAGTACTTC,CASSLLDSYEQYF
TRBV29-1,NA,TRBJ2-5,NA,TGCAGCGTTGAAGGCGAGTACCAAGAGACCCAGTACTTC,CSVEGEYQETQYF
TRBV28,NA,TRBJ2-7,NA,TGTGCCAGCAGTTTAAAGACCTACGAGCAGTACTTC,CASSLKTYEQYF
TRBV4-2,NA,TRBJ2-7,NA,TGTGCCAGCAGCCAACTGGGAGAGCAGTACTTC,CASSQLGEQYF
TRBV7-9,TRBD1,TRBJ1-4,NA,TGTGCCAGCAGCTTAGTTGGGACAGGCGAAAAACTGTTTTTT,CASSLVGTGEKLFF
TRBV7-2,TRBD1,TRBJ2-5,NA,TGTGCCAGCAGCTTAGTGGACAGGGGGCCGGGAGAGACCCAGTACTTC,CASSLVDRGPGETQYF
TRBV13,NA,TRBJ2-7,NA,TGTGCCAGCAGCTTTGTGGACAACTACGAGCAGTACTTC,CASSFVDNYEQYF
TRBV12-5,NA,TRBJ2-7,NA,TGTGCTAGTGGTTTAGGGCGGCTCGGGGACGAGCAGTACTTC,CASGLGRLGDEQYF
TRBV5-6,NA,TRBJ2-7,NA,TGTGCCAGCAGCTTGAACAGGGCTTTGGGCGAGCAGTACTTC,CASSLNRALGEQYF
TRBV6-4,NA,TRBJ2-1,NA,TGTGCCAGCAGTGAGGCGATGTACAATGAGCAGTTCTTC,CASSEAMYNEQFF
TRBV27,NA,TRBJ1-5,NA,TGTGCCCCTCCACAGCGCGGGGAAACGAGCAATCAGCCCCAGCATTTT,CAPPQRGETSNQPQHF
TRBV27,TRBD2,TRBJ2-1,NA,TGTGCCAGCAGTTCATGGGAGCGGGAGTCTGGCAATGAGCAGTTCTTC,CASSSWERESGNEQFF
TRBV27,NA,TRBJ1-2,NA,TGTGCCAGCACCGGGGACCTCAGGGGCTACACCTTC,CASTGDLRGYTF
TRBV27,NA,TRBJ2-7,NA,TGTGCCAGCAGTCAGCTCCAAGTGCTTGGGTTTAACGAGCAGTACTTC,CASSQLQVLGFNEQYF
TRBV7-2,NA,TRBJ2-5,NA,TGTGCCAGCAGCTTAGCGCTAGGGTCGGGAGAGACCCAGTACTTC,CASSLALGSGETQYF
TRBV13,NA,TRBJ1-4,NA,TGTGCCAGCAGCTTAGGACGGACTAATGAAAAACTGTTTTTT,CASSLGRTNEKLFF